This TCR beta chain stems from a study of shared clonotypes between healthy human individuals. General study findings and limits: Depth was large, yet rarefaction showed that sorted-subset sequencing was incomplete. Among non-shared clonotypes, generation probabilities were lower than among those shared by all four donors.

Concerning this clone: Its matching antigen is unknown.

The V gene end was trimmed by 7 bases and the J gene end by 5 bases; junction bases not matched to a gene: 11. CDR1 is WSHSY and CDR2 is SAAADI in the germline V gene. The CDR3 loop spans 15 amino acids. Method: immunoSEQ multiplex PCR; TCRdb's copy keeps in-frame clones and lacks some. The profile shows around 1.1 million clones, 70% to 80% of them singletons. CD45RA-negative memory and CD45RA+ naive subsets were split from the CD4+ cells. Sequencing input: memory CD4+ T cells from PBMCs. The subset was: CD45RA-negative fraction. This clonotype was obtained from a young man in good health. Some clones in this sample may be carry-over from other donors' samples. The chain is built from TRBV10-2 and TRBJ2-5; TRBD2 matches 9 bases. The CDR3 loop is CASNEGAGGSETQYF. The CDR3 DNA is TGCGCCAGCAATGAAGGAGCGGGAGGATCGGAGACCCAGTACTTC.